The sequence of this T cell receptor (beta chain) was determined in a study of identical twins. Using its own MiXCR run on the 5' RACE reads, TCRdb lists one record per CDR3 protein. The data show 420,000 or so distinct CDR3 sequences, 18% seen once. Trimming cost V 4 bases and J 3 bases; bases outside gene matches: 3. The CDR3 contains 15 residues. Germline CDR1 and CDR2: SGDLS and YYNGEE. The chain combines TRBV9 with TRBJ2-1; 11 bases fit TRBD1. Sequenced: naive T cells sorted from blood. The TCR sequence derives from a man aged 45-60 years in good health. For the CDR3, the DNA is TGTGCCAGCAGCATGGGGACAGGGGGCTACAATGAGCAGTTCTTC. This translates into CASSMGTGGYNEQFF.